The sequence of this T cell receptor beta chain was determined in a study of cytomegalovirus exposure and HLA in healthy donors. Overall study findings and caveats: Productive status was seen about 87% or about 30% of the time for most TCR beta V segments in an earlier analysis. Most CMV-associated TCR beta chains were later found to appear HLA-restricted.

The junction had 4 bases not matched to a gene; V was cut back by 3 bases and J by 2 bases. The germline V gene encodes CDR1 SEHNR and CDR2 FQNEAQ (reference sequence). The CDR3 runs to 15 residues. For this clone: Its antigen is still unknown.

There were likely unrecorded immune exposures, though donors were nominally healthy when sampled. Vbeta (60) and Jbeta (13) primers were used in the PCR. Clones were read by immunoSEQ multiplex PCR, and TCRdb kept only the in-frame ones, dropping some. Of 150,000 to 200,000 clones listed, around three quarters are singletons. The origin of this receptor is a woman aged 45-59 years in good health and CMV-seropositive. The chain uses TRBV7-9 and TRBJ2-7, with TRBD2 matching over 10 bases. Sequencing input: PBMCs. The CDR3: CASSLGTSGTYEQYF. DNA for the CDR3: TGTGCCAGCAGCTTGGGTACTAGCGGGACCTACGAGCAGTACTTC.